Below, 2 T cell receptor beta chains from the same sample are listed, as sequenced in a study of T cells in tumors after PD-1 blockade. The assay was immunoSEQ multiplex PCR, and TCRdb's table has in-frame clones only and misses some. The sample holds around 4,800 clones, about 60% seen once. The sequences come from tumor tissue, collected after anti-PD-1 treatment. The receptors come from a human donor with basal cell carcinoma.

A few counts support this clone. Other DNA sequences in the sample encode the same CDR3. This chain uses TRBV6-6 with TRBJ1-5, with TRBD1 matching 7 bases. The J segment lost 2 bases and the V segment lost 6 bases, leaving 4 bases of the junction unmatched. CDR1 MNHNY and CDR2 SVGAGI come from the germline V gene (reference sequence). The CDR3 is 14 residues long. CDR3 region: CASSPGGGNQPQHF. CDR3 bases: TGTGCCAGCAGCCCAGGGGGAGGCAATCAGCCCCAGCATTTT.

This clone appeared a single time. The V call is TRBV6-4, the J call TRBJ2-5; TRBD1 matches at 8 bases. V shed 4 bases, J shed 3 bases, and the junction held 7 bases outside the gene matches. Germline assignment: CDR1 MRHNA and CDR2 SNTAGT. The CDR3 loop spans 15 amino acids. In DNA form, the CDR3 reads TGTGCCAGCAGTGGCCCGGACAGGGTGGAAGAGACCCAGTACTTC. Translated, it gives CASSGPDRVEETQYF.